Described below is a single TCR beta chain sequence and its context. Primers for the PCR totalled 60 Vbeta and 13 Jbeta. The repertoire was sequenced with immunoSEQ multiplex PCR; TCRdb's copy has only in-frame clones and lacks some. Among 200,000 to 250,000 clones listed, 70% to 90% were seen once. The data originate from a study of cytomegalovirus exposure and HLA in healthy donors. It was healthy bone marrow donors who served as donors. This receptor was identified in a woman in her sixties in good health and CMV-seropositive. Sequenced material: PBMCs.

CDR3 DNA: TGTGCCAGTACCGACCGAGGAGGGAACACCATATATTTT. Amino acids: CASTDRGGNTIYF. This rearrangement joins TRBV19 to TRBJ1-3; D is undetermined. The CDR3 loop spans 13 amino acids. V was trimmed by 7 bases and J by 7 bases, leaving 14 bases between them. The germline V gene has CDR1 LNHDA and CDR2 SQIVND (reference sequence).